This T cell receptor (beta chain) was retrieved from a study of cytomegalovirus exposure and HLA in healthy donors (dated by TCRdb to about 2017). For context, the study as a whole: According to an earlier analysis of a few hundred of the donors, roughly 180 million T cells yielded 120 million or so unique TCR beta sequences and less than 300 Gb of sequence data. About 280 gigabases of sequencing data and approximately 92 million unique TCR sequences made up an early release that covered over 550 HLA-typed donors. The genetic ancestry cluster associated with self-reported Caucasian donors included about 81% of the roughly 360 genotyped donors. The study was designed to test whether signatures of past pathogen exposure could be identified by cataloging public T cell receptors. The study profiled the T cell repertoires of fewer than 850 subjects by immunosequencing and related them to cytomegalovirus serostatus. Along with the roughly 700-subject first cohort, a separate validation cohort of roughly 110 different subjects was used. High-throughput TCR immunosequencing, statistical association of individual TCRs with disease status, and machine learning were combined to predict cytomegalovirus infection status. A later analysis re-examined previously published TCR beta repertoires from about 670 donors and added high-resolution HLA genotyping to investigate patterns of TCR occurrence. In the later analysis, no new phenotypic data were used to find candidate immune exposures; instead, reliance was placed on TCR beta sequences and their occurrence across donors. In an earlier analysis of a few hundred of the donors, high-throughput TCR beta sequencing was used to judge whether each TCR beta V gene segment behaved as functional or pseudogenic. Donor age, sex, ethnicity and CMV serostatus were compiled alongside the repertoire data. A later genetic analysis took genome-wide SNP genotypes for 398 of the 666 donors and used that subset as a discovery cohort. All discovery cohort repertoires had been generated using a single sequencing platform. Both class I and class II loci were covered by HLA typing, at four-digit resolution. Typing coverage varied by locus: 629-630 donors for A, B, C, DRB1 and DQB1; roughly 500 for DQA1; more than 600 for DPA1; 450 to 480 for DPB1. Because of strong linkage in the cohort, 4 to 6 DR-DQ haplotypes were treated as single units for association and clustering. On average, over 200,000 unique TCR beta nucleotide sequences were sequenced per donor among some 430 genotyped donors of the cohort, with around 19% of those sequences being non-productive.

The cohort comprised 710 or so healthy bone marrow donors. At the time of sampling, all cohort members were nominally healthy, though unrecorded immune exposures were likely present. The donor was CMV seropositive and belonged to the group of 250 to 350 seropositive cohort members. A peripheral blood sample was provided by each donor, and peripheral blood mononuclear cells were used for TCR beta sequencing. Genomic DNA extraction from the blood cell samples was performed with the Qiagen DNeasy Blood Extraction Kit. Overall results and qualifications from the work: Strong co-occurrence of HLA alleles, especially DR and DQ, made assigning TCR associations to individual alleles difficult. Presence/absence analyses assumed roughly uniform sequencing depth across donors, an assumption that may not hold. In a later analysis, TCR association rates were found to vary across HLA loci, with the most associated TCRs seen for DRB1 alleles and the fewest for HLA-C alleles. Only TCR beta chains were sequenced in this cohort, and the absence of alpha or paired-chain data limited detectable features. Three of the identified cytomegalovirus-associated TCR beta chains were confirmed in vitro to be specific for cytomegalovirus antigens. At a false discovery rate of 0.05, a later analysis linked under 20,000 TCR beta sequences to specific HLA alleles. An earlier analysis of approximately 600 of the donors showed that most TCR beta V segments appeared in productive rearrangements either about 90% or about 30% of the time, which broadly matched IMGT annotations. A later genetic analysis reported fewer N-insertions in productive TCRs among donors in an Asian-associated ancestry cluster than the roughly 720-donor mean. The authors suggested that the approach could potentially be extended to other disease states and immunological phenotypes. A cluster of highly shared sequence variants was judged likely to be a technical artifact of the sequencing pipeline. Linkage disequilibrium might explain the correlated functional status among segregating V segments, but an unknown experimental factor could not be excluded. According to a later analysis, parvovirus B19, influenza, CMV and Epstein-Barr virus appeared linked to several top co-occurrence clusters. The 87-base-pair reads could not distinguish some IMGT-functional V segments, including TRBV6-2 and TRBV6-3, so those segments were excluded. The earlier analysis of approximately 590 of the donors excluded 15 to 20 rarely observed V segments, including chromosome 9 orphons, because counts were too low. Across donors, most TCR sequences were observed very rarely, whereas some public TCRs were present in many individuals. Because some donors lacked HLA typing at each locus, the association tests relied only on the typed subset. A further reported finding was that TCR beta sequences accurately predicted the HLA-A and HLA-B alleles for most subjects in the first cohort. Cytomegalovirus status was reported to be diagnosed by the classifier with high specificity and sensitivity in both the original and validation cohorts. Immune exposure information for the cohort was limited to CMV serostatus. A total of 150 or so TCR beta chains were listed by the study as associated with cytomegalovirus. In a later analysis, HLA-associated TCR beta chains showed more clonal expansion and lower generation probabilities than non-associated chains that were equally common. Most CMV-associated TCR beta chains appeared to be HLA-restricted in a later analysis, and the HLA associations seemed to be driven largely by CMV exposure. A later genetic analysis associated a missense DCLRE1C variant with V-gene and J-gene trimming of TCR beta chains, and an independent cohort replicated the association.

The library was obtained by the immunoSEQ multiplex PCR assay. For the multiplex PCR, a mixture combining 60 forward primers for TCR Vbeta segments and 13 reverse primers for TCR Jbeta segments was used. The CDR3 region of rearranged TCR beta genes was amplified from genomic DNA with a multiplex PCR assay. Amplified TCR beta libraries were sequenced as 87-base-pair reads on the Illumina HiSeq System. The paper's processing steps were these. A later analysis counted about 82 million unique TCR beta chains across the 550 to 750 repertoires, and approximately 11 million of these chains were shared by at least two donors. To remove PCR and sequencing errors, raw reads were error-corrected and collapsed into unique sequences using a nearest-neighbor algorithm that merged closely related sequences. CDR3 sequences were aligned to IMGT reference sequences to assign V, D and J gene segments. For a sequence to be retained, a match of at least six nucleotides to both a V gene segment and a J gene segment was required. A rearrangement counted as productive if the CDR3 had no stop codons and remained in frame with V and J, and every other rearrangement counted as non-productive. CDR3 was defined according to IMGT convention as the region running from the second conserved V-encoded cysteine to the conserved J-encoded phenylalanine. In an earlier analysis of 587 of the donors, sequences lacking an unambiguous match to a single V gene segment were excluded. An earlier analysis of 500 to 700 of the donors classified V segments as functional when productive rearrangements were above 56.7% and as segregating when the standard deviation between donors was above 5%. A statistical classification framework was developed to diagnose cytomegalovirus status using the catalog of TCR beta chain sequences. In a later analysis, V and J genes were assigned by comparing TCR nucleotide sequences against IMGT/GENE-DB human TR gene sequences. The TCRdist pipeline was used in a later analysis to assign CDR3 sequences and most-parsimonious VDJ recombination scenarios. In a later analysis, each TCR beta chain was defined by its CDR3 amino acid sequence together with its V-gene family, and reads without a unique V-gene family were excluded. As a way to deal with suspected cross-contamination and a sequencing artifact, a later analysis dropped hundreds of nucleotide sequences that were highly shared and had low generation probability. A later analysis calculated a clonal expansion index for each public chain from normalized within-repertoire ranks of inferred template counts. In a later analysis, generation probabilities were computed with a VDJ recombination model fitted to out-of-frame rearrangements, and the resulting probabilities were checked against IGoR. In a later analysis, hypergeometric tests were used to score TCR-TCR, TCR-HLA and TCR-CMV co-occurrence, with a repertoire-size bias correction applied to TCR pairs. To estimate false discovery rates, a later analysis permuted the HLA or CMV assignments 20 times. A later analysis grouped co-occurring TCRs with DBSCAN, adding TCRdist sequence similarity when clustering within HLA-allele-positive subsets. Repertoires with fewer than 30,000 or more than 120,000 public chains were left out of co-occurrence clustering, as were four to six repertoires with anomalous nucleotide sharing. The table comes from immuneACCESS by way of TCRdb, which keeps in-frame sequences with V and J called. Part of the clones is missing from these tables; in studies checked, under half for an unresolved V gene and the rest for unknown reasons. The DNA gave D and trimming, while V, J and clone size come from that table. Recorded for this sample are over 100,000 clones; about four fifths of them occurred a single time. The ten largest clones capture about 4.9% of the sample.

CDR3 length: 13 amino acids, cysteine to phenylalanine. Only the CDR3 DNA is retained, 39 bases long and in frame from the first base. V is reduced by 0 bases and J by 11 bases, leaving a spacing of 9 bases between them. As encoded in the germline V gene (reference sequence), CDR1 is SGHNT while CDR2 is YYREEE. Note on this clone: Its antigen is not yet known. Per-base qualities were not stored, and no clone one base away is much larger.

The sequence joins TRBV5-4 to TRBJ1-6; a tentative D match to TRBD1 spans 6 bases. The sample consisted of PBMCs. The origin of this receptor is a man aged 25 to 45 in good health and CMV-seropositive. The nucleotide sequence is TGTGCCAGCAGCTTGGGACAGGACGCACCCCTCCACTTT. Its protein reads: CASSLGQDAPLHF.